This T cell receptor beta chain was identified during a study of shared clonotypes between healthy human individuals. Study-wide findings and caveats: Several donors showed sharing of 4.5% to 6% of naive CD4 clonotypes.

A remark on this clone: Its antigen is not identified.

Assay execution took place at the deep level. Original data processing: With immunoSEQ giving junction-only sequences and no quality scores, filtering differed. TCRdb's table, derived via immunoSEQ multiplex PCR, lists solely in-frame clones and lacks some. V, J and clone size were drawn from that table, and D and trimming were deduced from the DNA. The sample has 2 million or so clones, about 95% seen once. The naive CD8 fraction comprised CD45RO-negative cells positively selected for CCR7 and excluded terminally differentiated effector memory CD45RA+ cells. The CDR3 spans 14 residues. The germline gives CDR1 SGHVS, CDR2 FNYEAQ. With 6 bases removed from V and 0 bases from J, the gap between germline ends came to 12 bases.

The TCR sequence derives from a man between 18 and 29 years old in good health. The sample was naive CD8+ T cells sorted from blood. This sequence joins TRBV7-6 and TRBJ2-7; D might be TRBD1 or TRBD2, each matching 5 bases. The CDR3 sequence: CASSFRDRSYEQYF. CDR3 coding DNA: TGTGCCAGCAGTTTCCGGGACCGCTCCTACGAGCAGTACTTC.